This TCR beta chain was profiled in a study of PD-1 blockade in classical Hodgkin lymphoma. General study findings and limits: Repertoire differences lack defined causes, possibly disease activity or prior therapy. A significant rise in TCR diversity by C4D1 was seen for CD4+ but not CD8+ cells.

With V trimmed by 2 bases and J by 3 bases, 4 bases remained unmatched. CDR1 is SGHTA, CDR2 FQGNSA, per germline. This CDR3 comprises 14 residues. Profiled with immunoSEQ multiplex PCR; TCRdb holds only in-frame clones, not every one. Among over 60,000 clones, 71% were seen once, and the ten largest hold about 9.8%. Every patient was affected by relapse after autologous stem cell transplantation, while exposure to brentuximab vedotin was not uniform. Best response was recorded as complete response, partial response or progressive disease. Comments on this clone: What it recognizes is unknown.

The sample in question was peripheral blood mononuclear cells (PBMCs), obtained before the second cycle of nivolumab. The rearrangement uses TRBV7-2 and TRBJ2-7; 7 positions agree with TRBD1. This clonotype was obtained from a human donor with classical Hodgkin lymphoma. CDR3 region: CASSLRDSLYEQYF. In nucleotides, the CDR3 is TGTGCCAGCAGCTTACGGGACAGCCTCTACGAGCAGTACTTC.